This T cell receptor beta chain comes out of a study of blood T cell repertoires in COVID-19. Study at large: COVID-19 samples, acute and convalescent, were from the United States, Italy and Spain. Sources were T cells, B-cell-depleted T cells, or PBMCs; the material itself was cDNA or gDNA.

The CDR3 has 15 amino acids. The V and J ends lost 4 bases and 1 base, in that order; junction bases with no gene match: 4. CDR1 is SGHNT and CDR2 is YYREEE in the germline V gene (reference sequence). In the source study's methods: How many nucleated cells were present was estimated from reference gene primer amplification. Using immunoSEQ multiplex PCR, the repertoire was profiled, and TCRdb retains in-frame clones only, with some absent. D and trimming were read from the DNA, whereas the V and J calls and clone size are those reported in that table. The sample consists of a few hundred thousand clones, over 75% of them appearing once.

Sequenced material: peripheral blood. The TCR was taken from a human donor in a cohort sampled during active COVID-19. V gene TRBV5-4 combines with J gene TRBJ2-3, with TRBD1 identical over 9 bases. CDR3 DNA: TGTGCCAGCAGCCTGAGGGACAGGGGCACAGATACGCAGTATTTT. This sequence encodes CASSLRDRGTDTQYF.